A selection of T cell receptor beta chains follows, all from one sample in a study of a mutant IDH1 vaccine in newly diagnosed glioma. Some clones are missing from TCRdb's copy, which holds only in-frame ones; the method was immunoSEQ multiplex PCR. In the table there are 55,000 to 65,000 clones, 84% of which are singletons. No antigen has been assigned to these receptors. The source material was PBMCs, sampled from a glioma patient whose treatment included an IDH1 peptide vaccine. These receptors were collected from a man aged 25-45 years with glioma. Each CDR3 is given with its conserved first and last residue. A D gene is named only where the DNA matches it firmly. Size is omitted from some rows. Given values are once, few, many or a class for expanded clones.

>.|.|TRBJ1-2|15|TRBV5-4
TGTGCCAGCAGCCCGGAGGGACTGACTAACTATGGCTACACCTTC
CASSPEGLTNYGYTF
>.|.|TRBJ1-1|14|TRBV6-6
TGTGCCAGCACCCAGGACCCCCAGGGCACTGAAGCTTTCTTT
CASTQDPQGTEAFF
>TRBD2|.|TRBJ2-5|16|TRBV7-2
TGTGCCAGCAGCCCCGGGATAGCGGGGGGCGTAGAGACCCAGTACTTC
CASSPGIAGGVETQYF
>TRBD1|once|TRBJ2-7|15|TRBV7-8
TGTGCCAGCAATAGGGACCCGGGACAGCCCTACGAGCAGTACTTC
CASNRDPGQPYEQYF
>.|.|TRBJ1-1|13|TRBV5-1
TGCGCCAGCAGCTTGTCCGCACCAGATGAAGCTTTCTTT
CASSLSAPDEAFF
>TRBD2|.|TRBJ2-3|15|TRBV25-1
TGTGCCAGCAGCCCCAGGAGAGCGGGGGAAGATACGCAGTATTTT
CASSPRRAGEDTQYF
>TRBD1|.|TRBJ1-2|16|TRBV4-1
TGCGCCAGCAGCCAAGACGTAGCGGGACAGGTCTATGGCTACACCTTC
CASSQDVAGQVYGYTF
>.|.|TRBJ2-3|15|TRBV28
TGTGCCAGCAGTTCTCCGGGAGCGCCGACAGATACGCAGTATTTT
CASSSPGAPTDTQYF
>.|.|TRBJ2-6|17|TRBV28
TGTGCCAGCAGGGAGGGAAAAGCCCGCTCTGGGGCCAACGTCCTGACTTTC
CASREGKARSGANVLTF
>.|.|TRBJ1-4|14|TRBV30
TGTGCCTGGACTGAGTCTAGGGGTTATGAAAAACTGTTTTTT
CAWTESRGYEKLFF
>.|.|TRBJ2-7|13|TRBV15
TGTGCCACCAGCGGAGGACAGCGCTACGAGCAGTACTTC
CATSGGQRYEQYF
>.|.|TRBJ1-4|14|TRBV5-3
TGTGCCAGAAGCTGGGACTGCGATAATGAAAAACTGTTTTTT
CARSWDCDNEKLFF
>.|few|TRBJ1-2|12|TRBV28
TGTGCCAGCAACACAGCTAACTATGGCTACACCTTC
CASNTANYGYTF
>TRBD2|.|TRBJ2-3|18|TRBV5-1
TGCGCCAGCAGCCCAGATGGACTAGCGGGACGTGGCACAGATACGCAGTATTTT
CASSPDGLAGRGTDTQYF
>TRBD1|.|TRBJ1-1|18|TRBV7-2
TGTGCCAGCAGCTTGAGGTCCGGGACAGGGCGCATGAACACTGAAGCTTTCTTT
CASSLRSGTGRMNTEAFF
>.|.|TRBJ2-1|16|TRBV2
TGTGCCAGCAGTGAAAGGTGGGCCTCCGCAGGGAATGAGCAGTTCTTC
CASSERWASAGNEQFF
>TRBD1|.|TRBJ2-7|15|TRBV6-6
TGTGCCAGCAGAAACCGACAGGGATTGTTCTACGAGCAGTACTTC
CASRNRQGLFYEQYF
>TRBD2|.|TRBJ2-1|15|TRBV30
TGTGCCTGGAGTTTTAGCGGGGGGGCCGGGGATGAGCAGTTCTTC
CAWSFSGGAGDEQFF
>TRBD1|.|TRBJ1-4|14|TRBV9
TGTGCCAGCAGCGCCGGGACAGGGAATGAAAAACTGTTTTTT
CASSAGTGNEKLFF
>.|.|TRBJ1-2|18|TRBV7-2
TGTGCCAGCAGCATCCGCGGGACAACAAAATCCTGGGGATATGGCTACACCTTC
CASSIRGTTKSWGYGYTF
>.|.|TRBJ2-2|13|TRBV9
TGTGCCAGCAGCCCGTCGGGCACCGGGGAGCTGTTTTTT
CASSPSGTGELFF
>.|.|TRBJ2-2|14|TRBV14
TGTGCCAGCAGCCAAGCCACAGGCTTCGGGGAGCTGTTTTTT
CASSQATGFGELFF
>.|.|TRBJ1-6|16|TRBV4-3
TGCGCCAGCAGCCAAGACCCAGACACCACTAATTCACCCCTCCACTTT
CASSQDPDTTNSPLHF
>.|.|TRBJ2-7|18|TRBV4-1
TGCGCCAGCAGCCCCCCCATAGCGGCCGCGGACAACTCCTACGAGCAGTACTTC
CASSPPIAAADNSYEQYF
>TRBD1|.|TRBJ1-1|13|TRBV7-3
TGTGCCAGCAGCTCGTACAGGGGAACTGAAGCTTTCTTT
CASSSYRGTEAFF
>.|.|TRBJ1-3|13|TRBV9
TGTGCCAGCAGCCAGAACTCTGGAAACACCATATATTTT
CASSQNSGNTIYF
>.|.|TRBJ2-6|15|TRBV11-3
TGTGCCAGCAGCCAAAGGGGTGCTGGGGCCAACGTCCTGACTTTC
CASSQRGAGANVLTF
>TRBD2|once|TRBJ2-1|15|TRBV7-6
TGTGCCAGCAGCTCCAGAGCGGGGGGGCCGAATGAGCAGTTCTTC
CASSSRAGGPNEQFF
>TRBD1|.|TRBJ2-3|16|TRBV13
TGTGCCAGCAGCTCCTTGGACAGGGGAGTCGGGGATACGCAGTATTTT
CASSSLDRGVGDTQYF
>.|.|TRBJ1-6|16|TRBV9
TGTGCCAGCAGCGCCTCAGTCTCGTCCTATAATTCACCCCTCCACTTT
CASSASVSSYNSPLHF
>TRBD1|.|TRBJ1-2|14|TRBV5-4
TGTGCCAGCAGCGCGGGCGGACAGGGCTATGGCTACACCTTC
CASSAGGQGYGYTF
>.|.|TRBJ1-3|17|TRBV11-2
TGTGCCAGCAGCTTAGATCGAATGGTTTTCTCTGGAAACACCATATATTTT
CASSLDRMVFSGNTIYF
>.|.|TRBJ1-2|12|TRBV7-6
TGTGCCAGCAGCCTCCGAGGCGGTGGCTACACCTTC
CASSLRGGGYTF
>.|once|TRBJ2-5|14|TRBV4-1
TGCGCCAGCAGCCCGTCCGGTCGCGGGGAGACCCAGTACTTC
CASSPSGRGETQYF
>.|.|TRBJ2-5|13|TRBV7-8
TGTGCCAGCAGCTTAGGACCGAAAGAGACCCAGTACTTC
CASSLGPKETQYF
>TRBD1|.|TRBJ2-7|16|TRBV6-5
TGTGCCAGCAGTTACGGTAGGGACAGGGTATCCTACGAGCAGTACTTC
CASSYGRDRVSYEQYF
>.|.|TRBJ2-7|12|TRBV2
TGTGCCAGCAGCTCAGGTTCCTACGAGCAGTACTTC
CASSSGSYEQYF
>.|.|TRBJ1-2|14|TRBV29-1
TGCAGCGTTGGAGACAGTCCGGTATTTTCTGGCTACACCTTC
CSVGDSPVFSGYTF
>TRBD2|.|TRBJ2-1|13|TRBV10-1
TGCGCCAGCAGTGCGCAACTAGCGGATGAGCAGTTCTTC
CASSAQLADEQFF
>.|.|TRBJ1-1|14|TRBV7-2
TGTGCCAGCAGCGTACAGGTTATGGGCACTGAAGCTTTCTTT
CASSVQVMGTEAFF
>.|.|TRBJ2-3|14|TRBV7-2
TGTGCCAGCAGCCCCCTCTCTAGCACAGATACGCAGTATTTT
CASSPLSSTDTQYF
>TRBD2|.|TRBJ2-3|19|TRBV27
TGTGCCAGCAGTTTACTGTTCTCCTCTAGCGGGGGGTTCACAGATACGCAGTATTTT
CASSLLFSSSGGFTDTQYF
>TRBD1|.|TRBJ1-2|12|TRBV19
TGTGCCAGTAGTCGGACAGGGTATGGCTACACCTTC
CASSRTGYGYTF